The entry below describes one T cell receptor (beta chain). Its target is not known. This sample is drawn from a study of CD8 T cells in Susac syndrome. CD8+ and CD4+ blood T cells underwent TCR beta sequencing. The multiple sclerosis controls comprised treatment-naive patients whose relapsing-remitting disease was stable or active. Whole-study results and caveats: The study recognized that its TCR sequencing and HLA analysis covered a relatively small number of individuals.

Random-hexamer reverse transcription was applied to roughly 0.45 to 1 ug RNA. Across 54 Vbeta and 13 Jbeta, immunoSEQ multiplex PCR amplified TCR beta CDR3. TCRdb re-called the immunoSEQ multiplex PCR reads with MiXCR, one entry per CDR3 protein. The sample records about 57,000 distinct CDR3 sequences, roughly 93% being singletons. This CDR3 comprises 13 residues. V was pared by 2 bases and J by 13 bases, with 15 bases between. The germline gives CDR1 GTSNPN, CDR2 SVGIG (reference sequence). The sequenced sample consisted of CD8+ T cells from PBMCs. This clonotype originated in a human donor with multiple sclerosis. The gene calls are TRBV30 and TRBJ1-6, with D possibly TRBD1 on 6 matching bases. CDR3 in DNA: TGTGCCTGGAGTATACAGGGAAAATCCCCCCTCCACTTT. Protein product: CAWSIQGKSPLHF.